Below are 32 T cell receptor beta chains sequenced from a single sample in a study of spatial heterogeneity in lung cancer. Indicated time point: sample taken at primary tumor resection. Sequencing covered unsorted whole RNA taken from tumor, nontumor lung or frozen PBMC. From the 5' RACE reads, TCRdb called clonotypes with MiXCR, one entry per CDR3 protein. The sample yields about 800 distinct CDR3 sequences, around 21% seen once. The input for sequencing was PBMCs, taken at surgery. Every receptor here comes from a male donor with early-stage non-small cell lung cancer.

Details on this clonotype: Within a library made for alpha chains, this beta chain is off target, and its count is uninformative. V and J are TRBV20-1 and TRBJ2-7; D perhaps matches TRBD2 (6 bases). The germline V gene has CDR1 DFQATT and CDR2 SNEGSKA (reference sequence). Between the trimmed V and J ends, which lost 6 bases and 5 bases, there was a span of 17 bases. The length of the CDR3 is 13 residues. CDR3 in DNA: TGCAGTGCCTGGGACTTTAGCGGTAACGAGCAGTACTTC. Translation gives CSAWDFSGNEQYF.

About this clonotype: A library prepared for alpha chains yielded this beta chain as an off-target read; its size is of little meaning. This chain uses TRBV11-3 with TRBJ2-3; no reliable D call. Trimming removed 6 bases from V and 2 bases from J, with 3 bases in between. The CDR3 contains 11 residues. The V gene's germline CDR1 is SGHNT and CDR2 YENEEA. This CDR3 is CASSLTDTQYF. The CDR3 DNA follows: TGTGCCAGCAGTCTCACAGATACGCAGTATTTT.

A note on this clonotype: As an off-target read in a library built for alpha chains, this beta chain has a frequency of little significance. The rearrangement uses TRBV28 and TRBJ2-3, with a possible D match to TRBD1 (5 bases). Looked up from germline, CDR1 is MDHEN and CDR2 is SYDVKM. V was pared by 2 bases and J by 1 base, with 7 bases between. The CDR3 loop spans 14 amino acids. The CDR3 protein is CASSLGRGTDTQYF. In DNA form, the CDR3 reads TGTGCCAGCAGTTTAGGCAGGGGCACAGATACGCAGTATTTT.

By its share, this clonotype is large. Because this beta chain is a stray read in a library intended to capture alpha chains, its abundance should not be given much weight. This sequence joins TRBV5-1 and TRBJ2-1; D may be TRBD1 or TRBD2 (5 bases each). The CDR3 is made up of 15 amino acids. Germline values: CDR1 SGHRS, CDR2 YFSETQ. The V end lost 3 bases, the J end lost 3 bases, and 13 bases lay between the germline ends. The CDR3 DNA reads as TGCGCCAGCAGCTCGGACGGGACGGTCTACAATGAGCAGTTCTTC. Translating gives CASSSDGTVYNEQFF.

On this clonotype: A library made for alpha chains picked up this beta chain off target, so its size means little. This chain connects TRBV11-2 to TRBJ2-2, with D perhaps matching TRBD1 or TRBD2 (5 bases each). CDR3 length: 14 residues. The germline V and J ends were trimmed by 3 bases and 7 bases, with 12 bases remaining between them. Looked up from germline, CDR1 is SGHAT and CDR2 is FQNNGV. Written as DNA, the CDR3 is TGTGCCAGCAGCTTTACACAGGCGGGCGGGGAGCTGTTTTTT. This codes for CASSFTQAGGELFF.

This clonotype was seen a handful of times. Since the library was made to target alpha chains, this beta chain is a stray read and its abundance is not meaningful. This CDR3 reads CASSLSGANNQPQHF. The CDR3, as DNA: TGTGCCAGCAGTTTGTCCGGGGCAAACAATCAGCCCCAGCATTTT. This rearrangement joins TRBV12-3 or TRBV12-4 to TRBJ1-5; tentatively, D is TRBD1 (5 bases). This CDR3 comprises 15 residues. The V gene lost 3 bases and the J gene lost 3 bases, with 12 bases spanning the gap.

This clonotype was counted between two and nine times. Within a library made for alpha chains, this beta chain is off target, and its count is uninformative. V and J are TRBV5-1 and TRBJ2-2; D not certain. CDR3 length: 14 amino acids. The germline V gene encodes CDR1 SGHRS and CDR2 YFSETQ. The germline V and J ends were trimmed by 0 bases and 4 bases, with 7 bases remaining between them. The chain's CDR3 is CASSLGRVTGELFF. The DNA for the CDR3 is TGCGCCAGCAGCTTGGGACGGGTCACCGGGGAGCTGTTTTTT.

There are a few counts of this clonotype. This beta chain slipped into a library made for alpha chains as a stray read, so its size is not meaningful. The genes are TRBV4-3 and TRBJ1-2; unclear D gene. Germline V gene sequence: CDR1 LGHNA, CDR2 YSLEER. The CDR3 loop spans 18 amino acids. Trimming took 4 bases from V and 3 from J, leaving 24 bases between them. CDR3 sequence (DNA): TGCGCCAGCAGCCGTGCAACCGGCGGGAGCACTGATTACTATGGCTACACCTTC. This gives the protein CASSRATGGSTDYYGYTF.

About this clonotype itself: Since the library was made to target alpha chains, this beta chain is a stray read and its abundance is not meaningful. The V and J genes are TRBV20-1 and TRBJ2-7; D not resolved. V lost 2 bases, J lost 1 base, and 9 bases lay in between. Germline V gene lookup returns CDR1 DFQATT and CDR2 SNEGSKA (reference sequence). The CDR3 loop spans 13 amino acids. The CDR3 nucleotides are TGCAGTGCTAGACCACAGTCTTCCTACGAGCAGTACTTC. Translated: CSARPQSSYEQYF.

On this clonotype itself: Within a library made for alpha chains, this beta chain is off target, and its count is uninformative. The chain is built from TRBV6-5 and TRBJ1-1; D gene unclear. V dropped 0 bases and J dropped 2 bases, with 7 bases sitting between them. Per the germline V gene, CDR1 is MNHEY and CDR2 is SVGAGI. This CDR3 comprises 14 residues. The chain's CDR3 is CASSYSGLNTEAFF. In DNA form, the CDR3 reads TGTGCCAGCAGTTACTCGGGCCTAAACACTGAAGCTTTCTTT.

This clonotype was picked up a small number of times. Since the library was made to target alpha chains, this beta chain is a stray read and its abundance is not meaningful. The chain joins TRBV20-1 to TRBJ1-2; D remains ambiguous. V lost 3 bases and J 6 bases, leaving 17 bases between the germline ends. Germline CDR1 and CDR2: DFQATT and SNEGSKA (reference sequence). The CDR3 loop spans 14 amino acids. The CDR3 DNA follows: TGCAGTGCTAGCCACGCAATAGGCGGCGATGGCTACACCTTC. Translating it yields CSASHAIGGDGYTF.

This clonotype was detected a few times. Since it is a stray read in a library aimed at alpha chains, this beta chain has a size that is not meaningful. The chain uses TRBV27 and TRBJ2-4; a weak D match, TRBD2 (5 bases). V gave up 8 bases and J gave up 1 base, with 18 bases separating them. The CDR3 is 16 residues long. Germline CDR1 is MNHEY and CDR2 is SMNVEV (reference sequence). CDR3 protein: CASPPPGNRAKNIQYF. CDR3 DNA sequence: TGTGCCAGCCCTCCCCCCGGGAATCGGGCCAAAAACATTCAGTACTTC.

This clonotype ranks as large. Since the library was made to target alpha chains, this beta chain is a stray read and its abundance is not meaningful. The chain employs TRBV7-3 and TRBJ2-3, with D unclear. The CDR3 is 15 amino acids. V lost 0 bases and J 4 bases, leaving 11 bases between the germline ends. Germline lookup yields CDR1 SGHTA and CDR2 FQGTGA. The CDR3 reads CASSLTFIRSDTQYF. The CDR3 region has the DNA TGTGCCAGCAGCTTAACGTTTATTAGATCAGATACGCAGTATTTT.

A single count supports this clonotype. Little can be read into the size of this beta chain, an off-target read in a library designed for alpha chains. The J gene is TRBJ2-3, the V gene TRBV7-9; D may be TRBD2 (5 bases). In germline, CDR1 is SEHNR, CDR2 FQNEAQ (reference sequence). V was clipped by 5 bases and J by 1 base, with 7 bases between them. The CDR3 extends over 13 amino acids. The CDR3 is CASSQAGTDTQYF. For the CDR3, the DNA is TGTGCCAGCAGCCAAGCGGGCACAGATACGCAGTATTTT. Filled out from reference TRBV7-9 and TRBJ2-3, the complete variable domain reads DTGVSQNPRHKITKRGQNVTFRCDPISEHNRLYWYRQTLGQGPEFLTYFQNEAQLEKSRLLSDRFSAERPKGSFSTLEIQRTEQGDSAMYLCASSQAGTDTQYFGPGTRLTVL.

In this sample, this clonotype is large (0.1 to 1%). This beta chain appears as a stray read in a library generated for alpha chains; its size is not informative. The genes are TRBV6-2 or TRBV6-3 and TRBJ2-7; 10 positions agree with TRBD1. Germline V gene lookup returns CDR1 MNHEY and CDR2 SVGEGT. Germline trimming cut 7 bases from V and 4 bases from J; bases unmatched to any gene: 10. The CDR3 length is 15 residues. In nucleotides, the CDR3 is TGTGCCAGCAACCGCCCGGGACAGGGGAATTACGAGCAGTACTTC. It translates to CASNRPGQGNYEQYF.

With respect to this clonotype: This beta chain is a stray read from a library made for alpha chains; its abundance is not meaningful. The chain carries TRBV27 and TRBJ2-5; 9 nucleotides match TRBD2. This CDR3 comprises 18 residues. Trimming at V came to 5 bases and at J to 5 bases, leaving 18 bases not matched to a gene. Germline values: CDR1 MNHEY, CDR2 SMNVEV (reference sequence). This CDR3 is CASSLSTPGGGASETQYF. In nucleotides, the CDR3 is TGTGCCAGCAGTCTCAGTACACCGGGCGGGGGGGCCAGTGAGACCCAGTACTTC.

This clonotype is medium-sized by share. Within a library made for alpha chains, this beta chain is off target, and its count is uninformative. V usage is TRBV2 and J usage is TRBJ2-7; TRBD2 might be the D (5 bases). The CDR3 contains 16 residues. V lost 5 bases and J lost 2, with 19 bases in between. The germline gives CDR1 SNHLY, CDR2 FYNNEI. CDR3 region: CASSSPTEDNPYEQYV. The CDR3 DNA reads TGTGCCAGCAGTTCTCCGACGGAGGATAATCCCTACGAGCAGTACGTC.

This clonotype was detected only a few times. Being off target in a library aimed at alpha chains, this beta chain has a size of little meaning. This chain uses TRBV12-3 or TRBV12-4 with TRBJ2-1; possible D gene TRBD1, 6 bases. The CDR3 contains 14 residues. Trimming shortened V by 4 bases and J by 9 bases, and 16 bases separated the two germline ends. The CDR3 region is CASSSEQGLSEQFF. As DNA, the CDR3 is TGTGCCAGCAGTTCCGAACAGGGTTTAAGTGAGCAGTTCTTC.

A note on this clonotype: Within a library made for alpha chains, this beta chain is off target, and its count is uninformative. This chain joins TRBV19 and TRBJ2-1; TRBD2 matches 8 bases. The V gene's germline CDR1 is LNHDA and CDR2 SQIVND (reference sequence). The CDR3 sequence is 14 residues long. Trimming cost V 4 bases and J 8 bases; bases outside gene matches: 7. As DNA, the CDR3 is TGTGCCAGTAGTAGGGGACTAGAAGGATATGAGCAGTTCTTC. Amino acids: CASSRGLEGYEQFF.

About this clonotype: Little can be read into the size of this beta chain, an off-target read in a library designed for alpha chains. This rearrangement joins TRBV6-5 to TRBJ2-1; 8 positions agree with TRBD2. Per germline, CDR1 MNHEY and CDR2 SVGAGI. This CDR3 region has 14 residues. V lost 6 bases, J lost 6 bases, and 7 bases stayed unmatched. CDR3 in amino acids: CASSPTGTSNEQFF. CDR3 nucleotides: TGTGCCAGCAGCCCTACCGGGACTAGCAATGAGCAGTTCTTC.

This clonotype was picked up one time. For a library built for alpha chains, this beta chain is a stray read; little rests on its size. The chain links TRBV5-1 to TRBJ2-2; D may match TRBD1 or TRBD2 (6 bases each). From germline, CDR1 is SGHRS and CDR2 YFSETQ. The CDR3 has 17 amino acids. V was clipped by 4 bases and J by 0 bases, with 16 bases between them. The CDR3 bases are TGCGCCAGCAGCCTGAGGGGGGCGGCCTCGAACACCGGGGAGCTGTTTTTT. It encodes CASSLRGAASNTGELFF.

This clonotype was counted a few times. This beta chain represents an off-target read in a library built for alpha chains; its size is of limited meaning. The V and J genes are TRBV20-1 and TRBJ2-1; 8 bases agree with TRBD2. There are 14 residues in the CDR3. The V gene's germline CDR1 is DFQATT and CDR2 SNEGSKA (reference sequence). The V segment lost 0 bases and the J segment 8 bases; nucleotides outside the gene matches: 6. CDR3 sequence: CSARDRASGYEQFF. The CDR3 nucleotides are TGCAGTGCTAGAGATCGGGCTAGCGGGTATGAGCAGTTCTTC.

By share, this clonotype ranks as medium-sized. This beta chain is a stray read from a library made for alpha chains; its abundance is not meaningful. The CDR3 region is CASSPTSGGTGELFF. In DNA form, the CDR3 reads TGCGCCAGCAGCCCGACTAGCGGGGGCACCGGGGAGCTGTTTTTT. The chain couples TRBV5-1 to TRBJ2-2; 12 bases map to TRBD2. The CDR3 contains 15 residues. Unmatched junction bases numbered 2, after V lost 4 bases and J lost 4 bases. The germline CDR1 and CDR2 sequences are SGHRS and YFSETQ.

As for this clonotype: In a library made to pick up alpha chains, this beta chain is a stray read with a size that means little. V gene TRBV5-4 combines with J gene TRBJ2-5; 7 bases align to TRBD2. CDR1 and CDR2 from the germline V gene are SGHNT and YYREEE (reference sequence). The CDR3 runs 13 residues. With V trimmed by 4 bases and J by 1 base, 1 base remained unmatched. CDR3 in amino acids: CASSLAAQETQYF. CDR3 nucleotides: TGTGCCAGCAGCCTAGCGGCCCAAGAGACCCAGTACTTC.

Remarks on this clonotype: A library prepared for alpha chains yielded this beta chain as an off-target read; its size is of little meaning. This chain connects TRBV5-1 to TRBJ1-3; D is ambiguous. The CDR3 runs to 14 residues. From germline, CDR1 is SGHRS and CDR2 YFSETQ. V lost 2 bases, J lost 2 bases, and 8 bases lay in between. The DNA for the CDR3 is TGCGCCAGCAGCTTTGGAACCGCTGGAAACACCATATATTTT. This codes for CASSFGTAGNTIYF.

As regards this clonotype: This beta chain is a stray sequence in a library constructed for alpha chains; its clone size is not meaningful. The chain is built from TRBV10-3 and TRBJ2-7; unclear D gene. Germline CDR1 and CDR2: ENHRY and SYGVKD. This CDR3 contains 12 residues. V dropped 3 bases and J dropped 7 bases, with 10 bases sitting between them. CDR3 residues: CAISDGPREQYF. The CDR3 nucleotides read TGTGCCATCAGTGACGGGCCCCGGGAGCAGTACTTC.

This clonotype showed up just a few times. This beta chain represents an off-target read in a library built for alpha chains; its size is of limited meaning. The V gene is TRBV24-1, the J gene TRBJ2-3; possible D gene TRBD2, 6 bases. CDR1 is KGHDR and CDR2 is SFDVKD in the germline V gene. This CDR3 region has 16 residues. The V and J ends lost 7 bases and 9 bases respectively, with 25 bases between them. The CDR3 loop reads CATSKSAGSSPSTQYF. In DNA form, the CDR3 reads TGTGCCACCAGCAAAAGCGCCGGGAGCTCTCCTTCAACGCAGTATTTT.

This clonotype ranks as large. This beta chain slipped into a library made for alpha chains as a stray read, so its size is not meaningful. The CDR3: CASAQGSQPQHF. The CDR3 DNA reads TGTGCCAGCGCACAGGGGAGCCAGCCCCAGCATTTT. V usage is TRBV7-9 and J usage is TRBJ1-5, with 7 bases matching TRBD1. The CDR3 is made up of 12 amino acids. With 8 bases clipped from V and 7 bases from J, the junction kept 5 bases outside the gene matches. Germline CDR1 SEHNR, CDR2 FQNEAQ (reference sequence).

In this sample, this clonotype is medium-sized. Since the library was made to target alpha chains, this beta chain is a stray read and its abundance is not meaningful. The J gene is TRBJ2-1, the V gene TRBV7-2; a possible D gene is TRBD1 (5 bases). Trimming cost V 0 bases and J 9 bases, with 9 bases left between them. Germline V gene sequence: CDR1 SGHTA, CDR2 FQGNSA. The CDR3 runs 13 residues. The CDR3 DNA follows: TGTGCCAGCAGCTTAGCCCGTCAGGGTGAGCAGTTCTTC. Protein product: CASSLARQGEQFF.

Remarks on this clonotype: Being off target in a library aimed at alpha chains, this beta chain has a size of little meaning. This chain joins TRBV29-1 and TRBJ2-5, with no clear D. The germline V and J ends were trimmed by 0 bases and 0 bases, with 8 bases remaining between them. Germline CDR1 reads SQVTM; CDR2 reads ANQGSEA. This CDR3 region has 14 residues. CDR3 sequence: CSVEDRQYQETQYF. The CDR3 DNA follows: TGCAGCGTTGAAGACAGGCAATACCAAGAGACCCAGTACTTC.

To note about this clonotype: The library was prepared for alpha chains; this beta chain is a stray read, so its frequency means little. V gene TRBV20-1 combines with J gene TRBJ1-5, with a weak D call TRBD1 (5 bases). From germline, CDR1 is DFQATT and CDR2 SNEGSKA (reference sequence). This CDR3 has 14 amino acids. Trimming left V 6 bases short and J 4 bases short, with 16 bases between. The CDR3 DNA follows: TGCAGTGCCGCCGGGACGGTGAAAAATCAGCCCCAGCATTTT. It is translated as CSAAGTVKNQPQHF.

As to this clonotype: This beta chain turned up in a library designed for alpha chains; as an off-target read, its abundance says little. The CDR3 DNA follows: TGTGCCAGCAGCTTGTTTTGGAACACTGAAGCTTTCTTT. Protein product: CASSLFWNTEAFF. The gene calls are TRBV5-4 and TRBJ1-1; D not resolved. This CDR3 has 13 residues. V was cut by 1 base and J by 1 base, with 5 bases left in between. From germline, CDR1 is SGHNT and CDR2 YYREEE (reference sequence).